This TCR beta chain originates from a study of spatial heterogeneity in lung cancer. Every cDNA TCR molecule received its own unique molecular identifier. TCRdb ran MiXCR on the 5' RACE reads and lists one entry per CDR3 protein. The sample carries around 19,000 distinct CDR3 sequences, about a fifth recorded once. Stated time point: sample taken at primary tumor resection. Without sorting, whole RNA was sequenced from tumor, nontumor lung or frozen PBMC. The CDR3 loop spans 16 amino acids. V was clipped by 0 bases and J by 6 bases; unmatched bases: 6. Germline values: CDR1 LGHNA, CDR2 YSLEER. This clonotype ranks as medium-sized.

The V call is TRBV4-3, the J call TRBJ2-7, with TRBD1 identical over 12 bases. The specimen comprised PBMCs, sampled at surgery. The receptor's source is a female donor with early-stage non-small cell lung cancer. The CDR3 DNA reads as TGCGCCAGCAGCCAAGACGGAGGGACAGGGGGCCTCGAGCAGTACTTC. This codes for CASSQDGGTGGLEQYF.